Shown below are 10 T cell receptor beta chains from a single sample sequenced in a study of shared clonotypes between healthy human individuals. TCRdb's table, derived via immunoSEQ multiplex PCR, lists solely in-frame clones and lacks some. The repertoire holds approximately 250,000 clones, with 50% to 75% as singletons. The material sequenced was memory CD4+ T cells sorted from blood. This sample's subset: CD45RA-negative fraction. Receptors were obtained from a man aged 30 to 45 in good health.

The chain couples TRBV6-6 to TRBJ1-2, with D perhaps TRBD1 (5 bases). Germline CDR1 and CDR2: MNHNY and SVGAGI (reference sequence). Trimming pared 8 bases from V and 3 bases from J, leaving 13 bases between. The CDR3 totals 13 residues. Here the CDR3 DNA reads TGTGCCAGCTTCAGGGATGGGGACTATGGCTACACCTTC. It translates to CASFRDGDYGYTF.

The rearrangement joins TRBV19 to TRBJ2-5; D might be TRBD1 (6 bases). Germline CDR1 LNHDA, CDR2 SQIVND (reference sequence). Trimming left V 0 bases short and J 2 bases short, with 10 bases between. This CDR3 comprises 15 residues. CDR3 amino acids: CASSIETGRQETQYF. CDR3 DNA sequence: TGTGCCAGTAGTATAGAGACAGGCCGGCAAGAGACCCAGTACTTC.

A single count supports this clone. This chain uses TRBV4-2 with TRBJ1-2; 8 bases match TRBD1. The CDR3 runs 16 residues. V lost 0 bases, J lost 5 bases, and 8 bases stayed unmatched. Germline-derived CDR1 and CDR2 are LGHNA and YNFKEQ. The CDR3 coding sequence is TGTGCCAGCAGCCAAGAAGCCGACAGGGGAGGGTATGGCTACACCTTC. Its protein product is CASSQEADRGGYGYTF.

The genes are TRBV5-5 and TRBJ2-5; D unclear. V shed 3 bases and J shed 2 bases, with 11 bases lying between them. Germline V gene lookup returns CDR1 SGHKS and CDR2 YYEKEE (reference sequence). The CDR3 is made up of 14 amino acids. In DNA, the CDR3 is TGTGCCAGCAGCTGGTATGACTTTCAAGAGACCCAGTACTTC. Protein: CASSWYDFQETQYF.

This chain uses TRBV7-9 with TRBJ2-4; 14 bases fit TRBD2. The CDR3 contains 18 residues. The junction had 11 bases not matched to a gene; V was cut back by 4 bases and J by 6 bases. Germline V gene data show CDR1 as SEHNR and CDR2 as FQNEAQ (reference sequence). The CDR3, as DNA: TGTGCCAGCAGCTCAGAGACGGGACTAGCGGGAGCCGGAAACATTCAGTACTTC. This sequence encodes CASSSETGLAGAGNIQYF.

The chain recombines TRBV7-6 with TRBJ2-5, with 11 bases aligning to TRBD2. There are 17 residues in the CDR3. With V trimmed by 1 base and J by 2 bases, 6 bases remained unmatched. Germline V gene lookup returns CDR1 SGHVS and CDR2 FNYEAQ. The CDR3 spells CASSLVPWTSGQETQYF. DNA of the CDR3: TGTGCCAGCAGCTTAGTTCCATGGACTAGCGGGCAAGAGACCCAGTACTTC.

The rearrangement links TRBV5-1 to TRBJ2-7; D not resolved. CDR3 size: 13 residues. V was clipped by 3 bases and J by 5 bases, with 12 bases between them. Looked up from germline, CDR1 is SGHRS and CDR2 is YFSETQ. CDR3 sequence (DNA): TGCGCCAGCAGCTCGCTCGGGTTCGACGAGCAGTACTTC. It is translated as CASSSLGFDEQYF.

The chain has TRBV28 and TRBJ2-7; TRBD2 is a possible D gene (6 bases). Germline-derived CDR1 and CDR2 are MDHEN and SYDVKM. The CDR3 totals 14 residues. Trimming took 3 bases from V and 3 from J, leaving 12 bases between them. CDR3 protein: CASSLAGRFYEQYF. The CDR3, as DNA: TGTGCCAGCAGTTTGGCCGGGAGATTCTACGAGCAGTACTTC.

V is TRBV5-1 and J is TRBJ2-7; TRBD2 matches 7 bases. CDR3 size: 15 residues. Germline trimming cut 4 bases from V and 3 bases from J; bases unmatched to any gene: 10. Per germline, CDR1 SGHRS and CDR2 YFSETQ. In nucleotides, the CDR3 is TGCGCCAGCAGCCCCGGACTAGGGAGTCGCTACGAGCAGTACTTC. Protein product: CASSPGLGSRYEQYF.

CDR3 sequence reads: CSVEGLQGRRGDEQYF. The CDR3 DNA reads as TGCAGCGTTGAGGGGCTCCAGGGAAGACGTGGGGACGAGCAGTACTTC. The chain carries TRBV29-1 and TRBJ2-7; TRBD1 is a possible D gene (5 bases). From germline, CDR1 is SQVTM and CDR2 ANQGSEA. CDR3 length: 16 amino acids. V was cut by 3 bases and J by 5 bases, with 23 bases left in between.